This TCR beta chain was retrieved from a study of T cell responses to AZD1222 COVID-19 vaccine. Findings and limits, study-wide: Within unmutated variant regions lay the reported targets of nearly half of spike-specific TCRs.

Pooling of second doses given at about 4 or about 12 weeks was done. The CDR3 is made up of 17 amino acids. Per the germline V gene, CDR1 is LGHDT and CDR2 is YNNKEL (reference sequence). V was cut by 0 bases and J by 0 bases, with 9 bases left in between. The assay was immunoSEQ multiplex PCR, and TCRdb's table has in-frame clones only and misses some. The table has some 100,000 clones, approximately 90% seen once. About this clone: Its target is not known.

The sample consisted of peripheral blood, taken 28 days after the second AZD1222 dose. The rearrangement joins TRBV3-1 (or the pseudogene TRBV3-2) to TRBJ2-6, with a weak D call TRBD2 (5 bases). The TCR comes from an adult who received the AZD1222 COVID-19 vaccine. This CDR3 is CASSQDFRGSGANVLTF. As DNA, the CDR3 is TGTGCCAGCAGCCAAGATTTTCGGGGCTCTGGGGCCAACGTCCTGACTTTC.